The 20 T cell receptor beta chains presented below share a single source sample, sequenced in a study of identical twins. TCRdb re-called the 5' RACE reads through MiXCR, storing one row per CDR3 protein. The sample carries roughly 720,000 distinct CDR3 sequences, about 20% recorded once. The same data also contributed to another study, on T cells expressing NK-cell markers.

The specimen was PBMCs. These receptors were taken from a woman aged 18-29 years in good health.

The chain recombines TRBV5-1 with TRBJ1-4; a weak D match, TRBD1 (6 bases). The V end was cut by 4 bases, the J end by 5 bases, with 15 bases between. In germline, CDR1 is SGHRS, CDR2 YFSETQ. The CDR3 extends over 15 amino acids. Here the CDR3 reads CASSTGQLVNEKLFF. DNA for the CDR3: TGCGCCAGCAGCACCGGACAGTTAGTCAATGAAAAACTGTTTTTT. The variable domain in full, completed from reference TRBV5-1 and TRBJ1-4, reads KAGVTQTPRYLIKTRGQQVTLSCSPISGHRSVSWYQQTPGQGLQFLFEYFSETQRNKGNFPGRFSGRQFSNSRSEMNVSTLELGDSALYLCASSTGQLVNEKLFFGSGTQLSVL.

This clonotype was seen a handful of times. V and J are TRBV6-2 or TRBV6-3 and TRBJ1-1; D remains unclear. The germline CDR1 and CDR2 sequences are MNHEY and SVGEGT. CDR3 length: 13 amino acids. Trimming took 5 bases from V and 6 from J, leaving 13 bases between them. The CDR3 sequence: CASSPRRGAEAFF. As DNA, the CDR3 is TGTGCCAGCAGTCCGAGACGGGGAGCTGAAGCTTTCTTT.

The genes are TRBV5-1 and TRBJ2-5, with D possibly being TRBD2 (5 bases). V lost 0 bases, J lost 1 base, and 10 bases lay in between. From germline, CDR1 is SGHRS and CDR2 YFSETQ. The CDR3 is made up of 15 amino acids. The CDR3 DNA is TGCGCCAGCAGCTTGGTGGTGGGGAGCCAAGAGACCCAGTACTTC. Encoded protein: CASSLVVGSQETQYF.

This clonotype was detected only a few times. The chain carries TRBV20-1 and TRBJ2-4; D remains ambiguous. There are 13 residues in the CDR3. V gave up 3 bases and J gave up 0 bases, with 6 bases separating them. From germline, CDR1 is DFQATT and CDR2 SNEGSKA (reference sequence). The CDR3 sequence: CSASRLAKNIQYF. The CDR3 DNA reads as TGCAGTGCTAGCCGACTAGCCAAAAACATTCAGTACTTC.

The gene calls are TRBV20-1 and TRBJ1-2, with TRBD1 identical over 7 bases. Looked up from germline, CDR1 is DFQATT and CDR2 is SNEGSKA (reference sequence). The CDR3 is 14 residues long. J gave up 8 bases and V 3 bases, and 12 bases lay outside the gene matches. In DNA, the CDR3 is TGCAGTGCTAGTTCCGGGACAGAGCCGGGGGGCTACACCTTC. Amino acids: CSASSGTEPGGYTF.

This chain joins TRBV5-1 and TRBJ2-2; maybe TRBD1 (6 bases). The V end lost 6 bases, the J end lost 1 base, and 13 bases lay between the germline ends. CDR1 SGHRS and CDR2 YFSETQ come from the germline V gene. The CDR3 runs to 15 residues. CDR3 DNA: TGCGCCAGCATGCCGGGACAACTGAACACCGGGGAGCTGTTTTTT. Its protein product is CASMPGQLNTGELFF.

This rearrangement joins TRBV12-3 or TRBV12-4 to TRBJ2-7; D is possibly TRBD1 (6 bases). V lost 5 bases, J lost 0 bases, and 11 bases lay in between. CDR3 length: 14 amino acids. CDR3 region: CASSGTFGSYEQYF. CDR3 bases: TGTGCCAGCAGTGGGACATTTGGCTCCTACGAGCAGTACTTC.

The CDR3, as DNA: TGTGCCAGCAGAAGCGGACAGGGCGTGTCTATGAACACTGAAGCTTTCTTT. Amino acid sequence: CASRSGQGVSMNTEAFF. This chain joins TRBV5-6 and TRBJ1-1, with 8 bases lining up with TRBD1. V lost 5 bases, J lost 0 bases, and 12 bases stayed unmatched. The CDR3 is made up of 17 amino acids. Germline V lookup: CDR1 SGHDT, CDR2 YYEEEE.

The V and J genes are TRBV12-3 or TRBV12-4 and TRBJ1-1; D gene unclear. The CDR3 runs 13 residues. Trimming pared 6 bases from V and 1 base from J, leaving 9 bases between. The CDR3 is CASRLGPNTEAFF. The DNA of the CDR3 is TGTGCCAGCAGACTAGGTCCGAACACTGAAGCTTTCTTT.

This clonotype appeared a few times. The rearrangement joins TRBV20-1 to TRBJ1-1, with D hard to call. The CDR3 spans 10 residues. The V end lost 6 bases, the J end lost 10 bases, and 12 bases lay between the germline ends. CDR1 is DFQATT and CDR2 is SNEGSKA in the germline V gene (reference sequence). For the CDR3, the DNA is TGCAGTGCGGTACAAGAAGGAGCTTTCTTT. Translation: CSAVQEGAFF.

This clonotype showed up just a few times. V and J are TRBV15 and TRBJ2-3; D could derive from TRBD1 or TRBD2 (5 bases each). V was shortened by 8 bases and J by 3 bases, with 12 bases between the two germline ends. CDR1 LNHNV and CDR2 YYDKDF come from the germline V gene (reference sequence). The CDR3 is 13 amino acids. The CDR3 reads CATSWGSTDTQYF. In nucleotides, the CDR3 is TGTGCCACCTCCTGGGGGTCAACAGATACGCAGTATTTT.

This clonotype has more than one count but fewer than ten. The CDR3 spells CASSSAAYGPQHF. CDR3 sequence (DNA): TGTGCCAGCAGTTCAGCGGCGTACGGGCCCCAGCATTTT. V is TRBV12-3 or TRBV12-4 and J is TRBJ1-5; D is unclear. This CDR3 comprises 13 residues. Trimming shortened V by 4 bases and J by 9 bases, and 13 bases separated the two germline ends.

This clonotype was recorded a few times. The CDR3 DNA follows: TGCAGCGTCGAGCGGGGGGCTAGCACAGATACGCAGTATTTT. Amino acid sequence: CSVERGASTDTQYF. This chain uses TRBV29-1 with TRBJ2-3, with TRBD2 matching 9 bases. V lost 6 bases to trimming and J lost 0 bases; unmatched junction nucleotides: 4. The CDR3 runs to 14 residues. From germline, CDR1 is SQVTM and CDR2 ANQGSEA.

The table lists this clonotype with a few counts. The chain recombines TRBV20-1 with TRBJ2-7; D possibly uses TRBD1 or TRBD2 (5 bases each). The germline V gene has CDR1 DFQATT and CDR2 SNEGSKA (reference sequence). The CDR3 is made up of 11 amino acids. Trimming took off 5 bases at V and 6 bases at J, with 11 bases between the two ends. The CDR3 spells CSASTEGEQYF. The CDR3 DNA is TGCAGTGCTTCGACAGAGGGCGAGCAGTACTTC.

This chain joins TRBV20-1 and TRBJ2-3; a weak D match, TRBD2 (7 bases). Germline V CDR1 and CDR2: DFQATT, SNEGSKA (reference sequence). The CDR3 has 17 residues. With 0 bases removed from V and 3 bases from J, the gap between germline ends came to 19 bases. The CDR3 loop reads CSARDLGGAARTDTQYF. CDR3 sequence (DNA): TGCAGTGCTAGAGATCTTGGGGGGGCCGCACGGACAGATACGCAGTATTTT.

The J gene is TRBJ2-5, the V gene TRBV12-3 or TRBV12-4; D remains ambiguous. The CDR3 spans 14 residues. The V and J ends lost 6 bases and 0 bases respectively, with 11 bases between them. CDR3 nucleotide sequence: TGTGCCAGCAGGCCTGGGATATACCAAGAGACCCAGTACTTC. Amino acid sequence: CASRPGIYQETQYF.

A few counts support this clonotype. The chain has TRBV29-1 and TRBJ1-3; TRBD1 is a possible D gene (5 bases). V lost 0 bases and J lost 8, with 11 bases in between. The CDR3 is 13 residues long. The germline gives CDR1 SQVTM, CDR2 ANQGSEA. CDR3 loop: CSVEDGVGDTIYF. Written as DNA, the CDR3 is TGCAGCGTTGAAGACGGTGTGGGGGACACCATATATTTT. The full variable domain, its missing parts supplied by reference TRBV29-1 and TRBJ1-3, is SAVISQKPSRDICQRGTSLTIQCQVDSQVTMMFWYRQQPGQSLTLIATANQGSEATYESGFVIDKFPISRPNLTFSTLTVSNMSPEDSSIYLCSVEDGVGDTIYFGEGSWLTVV.

This clonotype came up a few times. The V and J genes are TRBV6-1 and TRBJ2-1; a weak D match, TRBD2 (5 bases). Trimming removed 2 bases at V and 10 bases at J, with 12 bases between. CDR1 MNHNS and CDR2 SASEGT come from the germline V gene. There are 13 residues in the CDR3. CDR3 nucleotides: TGTGCCAGCAGTGAATACGGGGTCCGGGAGCAGTTCTTC. Translating gives CASSEYGVREQFF.

This clonotype occurred a few times. The CDR3 nucleotides are TGTGCCAGCAGCCCTTACCCGTCAGCCTCTGGGGCCAACGTCCTGACTTTC. Translating it yields CASSPYPSASGANVLTF. The gene calls are TRBV9 and TRBJ2-6; D gene unclear. Germline values: CDR1 SGDLS, CDR2 YYNGEE. Trimming took 4 bases from V and 0 from J, leaving 14 bases between them. The CDR3 consists of 17 residues.

This clonotype was seen only a few times. The gene calls are TRBV5-1 and TRBJ2-7, with 7 bases that match TRBD1. V trimming: 2 bases; J trimming: 5 bases; junction bases outside the gene matches: 10. Germline loops: CDR1 SGHRS, CDR2 YFSETQ. CDR3 size: 15 residues. The CDR3 loop reads CASSFTGTAPHEQYF. As DNA, the CDR3 is TGCGCCAGCAGCTTTACCGGGACAGCCCCTCACGAGCAGTACTTC.